The 31 T cell receptor beta chains given below trace back to one sample, sequenced in a study of cytomegalovirus exposure and HLA in healthy donors (dated by TCRdb to between 2016 and 2019). Libraries were made using the immunoSEQ multiplex PCR assay. A mixture of 60 forward primers for TCR Vbeta segments and 13 reverse primers for TCR Jbeta segments was used in the multiplex PCR. In TCRdb, the immuneACCESS table is reduced to in-frame sequences with V and J assigned. These tables do not hold every clone; where another copy was compared, an unresolved V gene accounts for under half, and the others remain unexplained. The sample table includes 70,000 to 100,000 clones. The ten largest account for less than 7% of the sample. The source material was PBMCs. All receptors derive from a girl under 18 in good health and CMV-seropositive.

The genes are TRBV28 and TRBJ1-5; D unclear. Per the germline V gene, CDR1 is MDHEN and CDR2 is SYDVKM. With 6 bases removed from V and 2 bases from J, the gap between germline ends came to 5 bases. The CDR3 runs to 12 residues. In DNA form, the CDR3 reads TGTGCCAGCAGGGGAGGCAATCAGCCCCAGCATTTT. Encoded protein: CASRGGNQPQHF.

The chain combines TRBV11-3 with TRBJ2-1; weak D call: TRBD1 (6 bases). V was shortened by 5 bases and J by 4 bases, with 30 bases between the two germline ends. The V gene's germline CDR1 is SGHNT and CDR2 YENEEA. The length of the CDR3 is 20 residues. The CDR3 DNA sequence: TGTGCCAGCAGCCGTAGGGGGTCCCGGTTCATGATTCACCTGTACAATGAGCAGTTCTTC. Translation gives CASSRRGSRFMIHLYNEQFF.

The chain combines TRBV6-1 with TRBJ2-5; D might be TRBD2 (6 bases). Per germline, CDR1 MNHNS and CDR2 SASEGT. The CDR3 extends over 15 amino acids. Trimming cost V 3 bases and J 5 bases, with 16 bases left between them. The CDR3 sequence: CASSDGLAPPETQYF. CDR3 in DNA: TGTGCCAGCAGTGATGGGCTAGCGCCCCCCGAGACCCAGTACTTC.

V gene TRBV5-1 combines with J gene TRBJ2-5; a possible D gene is TRBD1 (5 bases). CDR1 and CDR2 from the germline V gene are SGHRS and YFSETQ. V lost 0 bases and J 5 bases, leaving 14 bases between the germline ends. This CDR3 is built from 15 residues. In DNA, the CDR3 is TGCGCCAGCAGCTTGGGCCTAGGACAAGCGGAGACCCAGTACTTC. Translated: CASSLGLGQAETQYF.

The rearrangement uses TRBV4-3 and TRBJ2-5; the match to TRBD2 covers 15 bases. V gave up 5 bases and J gave up 5 bases; unmatched junction bases: 3. Per germline, CDR1 LGHNA and CDR2 YSLEER. This CDR3 has 15 amino acids. CDR3 sequence (DNA): TGCGCCAGCAGCTTAGGACTAGCGGGGGGGGAGACCCAGTACTTC. Amino acid sequence: CASSLGLAGGETQYF.

The CDR3, as DNA: TGTGCCAGCAGTTACTCAAGGGGGGGCTCCTACGAGCAGTACTTC. As protein: CASSYSRGGSYEQYF. V and J are TRBV6-5 and TRBJ2-7; weak D call: TRBD2 (7 bases). The V and J ends lost 0 bases and 0 bases respectively, with 9 bases between them. Germline assignment: CDR1 MNHEY and CDR2 SVGAGI. CDR3 length: 15 residues.

V usage is TRBV7-2 and J usage is TRBJ1-3; D is possibly TRBD1 (6 bases). This CDR3 region has 16 residues. V gave up 7 bases and J gave up 0 bases, with 16 bases separating them. Per germline, CDR1 SGHTA and CDR2 FQGNSA. This CDR3 is CASTLGGADSGNTIYF. Written as DNA, the CDR3 is TGTGCCAGCACCCTGGGGGGGGCCGACTCTGGAAACACCATATATTTT.

The chain combines TRBV4-3 with TRBJ2-7; 10 nucleotides line up with TRBD2. J lost 5 bases, V lost 11 bases, and 12 bases had no gene match. This CDR3 is 14 amino acids long. CDR1 and CDR2 (germline): LGHNA, YSLEER. DNA of the CDR3: TGCGCCGGGCCCCAGCGGGGGGGCCCACACGAGCAGTACGTC. Translating it yields CAGPQRGGPHEQYV.

The chain is built from TRBV5-1 and TRBJ2-3, with 14 nucleotides matching TRBD2. V trimming: 0 bases; J trimming: 7 bases; junction bases outside the gene matches: 13. The CDR3 spans 19 residues. Germline loops: CDR1 SGHRS, CDR2 YFSETQ. CDR3 sequence reads: CASSLEPLPTSGGAYTQYF. DNA for the CDR3: TGCGCCAGCAGCTTGGAACCCCTCCCGACTAGCGGGGGGGCGTATACGCAGTATTTT. Full variable domain (remainder filled in from reference TRBV5-1 and TRBJ2-3): KAGVTQTPRYLIKTRGQQVTLSCSPISGHRSVSWYQQTPGQGLQFLFEYFSETQRNKGNFPGRFSGRQFSNSRSEMNVSTLELGDSALYLCASSLEPLPTSGGAYTQYFGPGTRLTVL.

The chain employs TRBV4-3 and TRBJ1-4; D is possibly TRBD1 (5 bases). The germline V and J ends were trimmed by 0 bases and 5 bases, with 13 bases remaining between them. CDR1 and CDR2 (germline): LGHNA, YSLEER. The CDR3 covers 16 residues. CDR3 sequence reads: CASSQDPAGRNEKLFF. The CDR3 coding sequence is TGCGCCAGCAGCCAAGATCCCGCGGGACGAAATGAAAAACTGTTTTTT.

The CDR3 nucleotides are TGTGCCTGGAGTCCCCCTAACACTGAAGCTTTCTTT. Protein: CAWSPPNTEAFF. The chain links TRBV30 to TRBJ1-1; D gene ambiguous. V was shortened by 2 bases and J by 2 bases, with 6 bases between the two germline ends. This CDR3 is built from 12 residues. CDR1 and CDR2 from the germline V gene are GTSNPN and SVGIG (reference sequence).

The chain couples TRBV12-5 to TRBJ1-6; 9 nucleotides align to TRBD1. J lost 11 bases, V lost 5 bases, and 1 base had no gene match. The CDR3 is made up of 12 amino acids. The V gene's germline CDR1 is LGHNT and CDR2 FRNRAP. The CDR3 is CASGGQGTPLHF. CDR3 sequence (DNA): TGTGCTAGTGGTGGACAGGGGACACCCCTCCACTTT.

This rearrangement joins TRBV25-1 to TRBJ1-1, with D perhaps TRBD1 (5 bases). This CDR3 is built from 15 residues. Germline loops: CDR1 MGHDK, CDR2 SYGVNS. Trimming removed 3 bases from V and 5 bases from J, with 16 bases in between. The CDR3 protein is CASSDPQGGWTEAFF. CDR3 in DNA: TGTGCCAGCAGTGACCCCCAGGGAGGGTGGACTGAAGCTTTCTTT.

The V and J genes are TRBV6-5 and TRBJ2-1; TRBD1 is a possible D gene (5 bases). CDR3 length equals 13 residues. Looked up from germline, CDR1 is MNHEY and CDR2 is SVGAGI. V was cut by 8 bases and J by 5 bases, with 13 bases left in between. The CDR3 region is CASGIDSDNEQFF. CDR3 coding DNA: TGTGCCAGCGGGATAGACAGCGACAATGAGCAGTTCTTC.

Note on this clone: One end of the junction varies from germline; a read error may be responsible. The chain combines TRBV15 with TRBJ2-3; 11 bases fit TRBD2. CDR1 and CDR2 (germline): LNHNV, YYDKDF (reference sequence). This CDR3 has 18 amino acids. The CDR3 region is CATSRGRLAGISTDKQYF. CDR3 in DNA: TGTGCCACCAGCAGAGGAAGACTAGCGGGGATCAGCACAGATAAGCAGTATTTT.

The J gene is TRBJ2-7, the V gene TRBV12-5, with D tentatively TRBD1 (5 bases). The CDR3 is made up of 14 amino acids. Germline-derived CDR1 and CDR2 are LGHNT and FRNRAP. Trimming shortened V by 7 bases and J by 0 bases, and 13 bases separated the two germline ends. CDR3 sequence reads: CASATGHSSYEQYF. For the CDR3, the DNA is TGTGCTAGTGCCACAGGACATTCCTCCTACGAGCAGTACTTC.

This chain connects TRBV19 to TRBJ1-6; D not resolved. Germline V CDR1 and CDR2: LNHDA, SQIVND (reference sequence). This CDR3 has 13 amino acids. V was clipped by 1 base and J by 6 bases, with 4 bases between them. The CDR3 loop reads CASSIGGNSPLHF. Written as DNA, the CDR3 is TGTGCCAGTAGTATAGGAGGTAATTCACCCCTCCACTTT. The full variable domain, with the rest looked up from reference TRBV19 and TRBJ1-6, is DGGITQSPKYLFRKEGQNVTLSCEQNLNHDAMYWYRQDPGQGLRLIYYSQIVNDFQKGDIAEGYSVSREKKESFPLTVTSAQKNPTAFYLCASSIGGNSPLHFGNGTRLTVT.

CDR3 region: CASSFLGGPETGELFF. CDR3 nucleotides: TGTGCCAGCAGCTTCCTTGGGGGCCCTGAGACCGGGGAGCTGTTTTTT. The gene calls are TRBV6-6 and TRBJ2-2, with a weak D call TRBD1 (6 bases). Trimming removed 6 bases at V and 5 bases at J, with 19 bases between. Germline V gene lookup returns CDR1 MNHNY and CDR2 SVGAGI (reference sequence). The CDR3 is made up of 16 amino acids.

The chain joins TRBV6-1 to TRBJ1-3; the match to TRBD1 covers 8 bases. The CDR3 runs to 15 residues. J gave up 1 base and V 6 bases, and 5 bases lay outside the gene matches. CDR1 is MNHNS and CDR2 is SASEGT in the germline V gene. The CDR3 is CASSATGGSGNTIYF. CDR3 DNA sequence: TGTGCCAGCAGCGCCACAGGGGGTTCTGGAAACACCATATATTTT.

The V and J genes are TRBV4-2 and TRBJ2-5; D is perhaps TRBD1 (6 bases). V gave up 0 bases and J gave up 5 bases, with 16 bases separating them. This CDR3 has 16 amino acids. The germline CDR1 and CDR2 sequences are LGHNA and YNFKEQ. This chain's CDR3 is CASSQEAGRGAETQYF. The CDR3 region has the DNA TGTGCCAGCAGCCAAGAGGCGGGCAGGGGCGCGGAGACCCAGTACTTC.

J is TRBJ2-3 and V is TRBV4-3; 11 nucleotides line up with TRBD1. This CDR3 region has 14 residues. V dropped 4 bases and J dropped 5; count of bases not matched to a gene: 2. The germline CDR1 and CDR2 sequences are LGHNA and YSLEER. CDR3 coding DNA: TGCGCCAGCAGCCCCGGGACAGGGGGAGATACGCAGTATTTT. Its protein is CASSPGTGGDTQYF.

The chain couples TRBV6-1 to TRBJ1-1, with TRBD1 identical over 8 bases. The CDR3 length is 15 residues. After removal of 2 bases from V and 3 bases from J, the junction contained 5 bases not matched to a gene. Germline values: CDR1 MNHNS, CDR2 SASEGT. Here the CDR3 reads CASSELSGGYTEAFF. CDR3 coding DNA: TGTGCCAGCAGTGAACTCTCAGGGGGCTACACTGAAGCTTTCTTT.

The rearrangement uses TRBV6-6 and TRBJ1-1; 9 bases map to TRBD1. Germline CDR1 MNHNY, CDR2 SVGAGI (reference sequence). With V trimmed by 0 bases and J by 4 bases, 6 bases remained unmatched. The CDR3 extends over 16 amino acids. This chain's CDR3 is CASSYSRDRGGTEAFF. In nucleotides, the CDR3 is TGTGCCAGCAGTTACTCCCGCGACAGGGGGGGCACTGAAGCTTTCTTT.

The chain employs TRBV7-2 and TRBJ1-2, with TRBD1 identical over 10 bases. Germline V gene sequence: CDR1 SGHTA, CDR2 FQGNSA. The CDR3 has 14 amino acids. The J segment lost 4 bases and the V segment lost 5 bases, leaving 4 bases of the junction unmatched. The CDR3 sequence is CASSPRTGGYGYTF. The CDR3 coding sequence is TGTGCCAGCAGCCCCCGGACAGGGGGCTATGGCTACACCTTC.

This chain joins TRBV2 and TRBJ2-7, with 9 positions matching TRBD2. Germline V gene lookup returns CDR1 SNHLY and CDR2 FYNNEI. This CDR3 spans 14 amino acids. Trimming cost V 6 bases and J 5 bases; bases outside gene matches: 8. The CDR3 is CASRAGGGLNEQYF. The CDR3 bases are TGTGCCAGCAGGGCGGGAGGGGGCCTAAACGAGCAGTACTTC.

The CDR3 here is CASSQPWESGRGYTF. CDR3 DNA sequence: TGCGCCAGCAGCCAACCGTGGGAAAGCGGGCGAGGCTACACCTTC. The rearrangement links TRBV4-1 to TRBJ1-2; D not resolved. This CDR3 has 15 residues. Germline assignment: CDR1 MGHRA and CDR2 YSYEKL. The ends were cut back, 2 bases at V and 8 bases at J, with 18 bases in the middle.

The genes are TRBV4-3 and TRBJ2-5; D is possibly TRBD2 (7 bases). CDR1 and CDR2 from the germline V gene are LGHNA and YSLEER. Trimming shortened V by 3 bases and J by 9 bases, and 20 bases separated the two germline ends. The CDR3 is 15 amino acids. The CDR3, as DNA: TGCGCCAGCAGCCAGGGGACAACTAGCGTTAGCCCCCAGTACTTC. Translating it yields CASSQGTTSVSPQYF.

This chain uses TRBV6-5 with TRBJ1-4, with a tentative D call TRBD1 (5 bases). This CDR3 is 15 amino acids long. Per the germline V gene, CDR1 is MNHEY and CDR2 is SVGAGI. The V end lost 0 bases, the J end lost 6 bases, and 11 bases lay between the germline ends. The chain's CDR3 is CASSYSSGRHEKLFF. The CDR3 DNA reads TGTGCCAGCAGTTACTCGTCAGGGAGGCATGAAAAACTGTTTTTT.

The genes are TRBV13 and TRBJ2-5, with 8 bases aligning to TRBD1. The CDR3 runs to 16 residues. J was trimmed by 4 bases and V by 0 bases; bases with no gene match: 7. Germline V gene lookup returns CDR1 PRHDT and CDR2 FYEKMQ (reference sequence). The CDR3 sequence is CASSLGGRGRGETQYF. CDR3 bases: TGTGCCAGCAGCTTAGGAGGCAGGGGGCGGGGAGAGACCCAGTACTTC.

This rearrangement joins TRBV28 to TRBJ2-1, with D possibly TRBD1 on 6 matching bases. Germline CDR1 is MDHEN and CDR2 is SYDVKM. With 6 bases removed from V and 6 bases from J, the gap between germline ends came to 15 bases. The CDR3 has 14 amino acids. DNA for the CDR3: TGTGCCAGCAGGGAAACCGGGACACTCAATGAGCAGTTCTTC. It specifies CASRETGTLNEQFF.

This chain joins TRBV19 and TRBJ1-6; 9 bases are shared with TRBD1. Looked up from germline, CDR1 is LNHDA and CDR2 is SQIVND (reference sequence). J was trimmed by 0 bases and V by 6 bases; bases with no gene match: 9. The CDR3 has 18 residues. CDR3 nucleotide sequence: TGTGCCAGTAGCACGACGACAGGGGGGGTCTCCTATAATTCACCCCTCCACTTT. Translated: CASSTTTGGVSYNSPLHF. The whole variable domain, remainder taken from reference TRBV19 and TRBJ1-6, is DGGITQSPKYLFRKEGQNVTLSCEQNLNHDAMYWYRQDPGQGLRLIYYSQIVNDFQKGDIAEGYSVSREKKESFPLTVTSAQKNPTAFYLCASSTTTGGVSYNSPLHFGNGTRLTVT.